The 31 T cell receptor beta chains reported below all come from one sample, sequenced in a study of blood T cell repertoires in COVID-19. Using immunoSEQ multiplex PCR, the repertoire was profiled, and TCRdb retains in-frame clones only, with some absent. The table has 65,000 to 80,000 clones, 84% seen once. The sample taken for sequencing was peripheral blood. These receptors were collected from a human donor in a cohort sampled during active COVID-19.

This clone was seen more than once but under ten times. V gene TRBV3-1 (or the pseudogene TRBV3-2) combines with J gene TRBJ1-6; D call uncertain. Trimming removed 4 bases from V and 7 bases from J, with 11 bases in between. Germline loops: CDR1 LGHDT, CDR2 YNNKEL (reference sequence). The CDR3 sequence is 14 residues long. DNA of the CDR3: TGTGCCAGCAGCCCTTCCCGGTCGAATTCACCCCTCCACTTT. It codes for CASSPSRSNSPLHF.

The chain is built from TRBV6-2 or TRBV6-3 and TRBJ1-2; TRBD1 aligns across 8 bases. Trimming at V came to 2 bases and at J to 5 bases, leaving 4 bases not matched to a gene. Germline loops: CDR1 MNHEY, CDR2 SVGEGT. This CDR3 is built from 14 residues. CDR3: CASSYRQGAYGYTF. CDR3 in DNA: TGTGCCAGCAGTTACCGGCAGGGGGCTTATGGCTACACCTTC.

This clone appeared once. CDR3 coding DNA: TGTGCCAGCCTACGGGGGGGGAATACTGACACTGAAGCTTTCTTT. Translated: CASLRGGNTDTEAFF. This chain links TRBV6-5 with TRBJ1-1; D possibly corresponds to TRBD1 (5 bases). The V end was cut by 8 bases, the J end by 3 bases, with 19 bases between. The germline V gene has CDR1 MNHEY and CDR2 SVGAGI. This CDR3 is built from 15 residues.

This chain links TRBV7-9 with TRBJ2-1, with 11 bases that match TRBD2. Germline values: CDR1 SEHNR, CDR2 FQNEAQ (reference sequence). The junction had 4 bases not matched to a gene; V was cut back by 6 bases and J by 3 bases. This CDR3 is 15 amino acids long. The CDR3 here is CASSSGTSGYNEQFF. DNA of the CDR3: TGTGCCAGCAGTTCCGGGACTAGCGGCTACAATGAGCAGTTCTTC. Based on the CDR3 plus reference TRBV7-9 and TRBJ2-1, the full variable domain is DTGVSQNPRHKITKRGQNVTFRCDPISEHNRLYWYRQTLGQGPEFLTYFQNEAQLEKSRLLSDRFSAERPKGSFSTLEIQRTEQGDSAMYLCASSSGTSGYNEQFFGPGTRLTVL.

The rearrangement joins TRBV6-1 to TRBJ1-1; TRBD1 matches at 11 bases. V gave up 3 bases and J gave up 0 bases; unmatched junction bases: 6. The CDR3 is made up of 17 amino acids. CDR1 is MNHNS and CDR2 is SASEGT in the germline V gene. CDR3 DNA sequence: TGTGCCAGCAGTGATGGGGACAGGGGGGCCCTGAACACTGAAGCTTTCTTT. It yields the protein CASSDGDRGALNTEAFF.

CDR3 sequence reads: CASSSGLDGYTF. CDR3 nucleotide sequence: TGTGCCAGCAGTTCGGGACTGGATGGCTACACCTTC. This chain uses TRBV28 with TRBJ1-2; TRBD1 might be the D (5 bases). The CDR3 extends over 12 amino acids. From germline, CDR1 is MDHEN and CDR2 SYDVKM. V dropped 4 bases and J dropped 6 bases, with 9 bases sitting between them.

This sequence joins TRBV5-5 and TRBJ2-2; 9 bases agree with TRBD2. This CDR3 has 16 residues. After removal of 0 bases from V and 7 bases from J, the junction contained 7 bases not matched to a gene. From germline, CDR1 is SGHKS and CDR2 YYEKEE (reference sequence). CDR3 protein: CASSLAAGGPIGELFF. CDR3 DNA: TGTGCCAGCAGCTTGGCGGCGGGGGGGCCGATCGGGGAGCTGTTTTTT.

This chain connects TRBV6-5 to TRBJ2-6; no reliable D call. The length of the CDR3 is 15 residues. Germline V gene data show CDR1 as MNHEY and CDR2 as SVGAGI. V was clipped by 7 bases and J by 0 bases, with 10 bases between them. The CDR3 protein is CASMLYLSGANVLTF. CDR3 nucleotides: TGTGCCAGCATGCTCTACCTCTCTGGGGCCAACGTCCTGACTTTC.

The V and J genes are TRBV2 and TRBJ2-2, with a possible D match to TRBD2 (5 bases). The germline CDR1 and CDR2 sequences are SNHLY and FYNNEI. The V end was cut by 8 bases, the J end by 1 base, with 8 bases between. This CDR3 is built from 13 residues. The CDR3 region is CASQRENTGELFF. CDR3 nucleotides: TGTGCCAGCCAACGGGAGAACACCGGGGAGCTGTTTTTT.

The CDR3 nucleotides read TGCGCCAGCAGCCTGCCCGGTGGTGGTGTCACCGGGGAGCTGTTTTTT. Its translation: CASSLPGGGVTGELFF. The chain combines TRBV5-1 with TRBJ2-2; no clear D. The CDR3 totals 16 residues. Germline CDR1 reads SGHRS; CDR2 reads YFSETQ. V was pared by 4 bases and J by 4 bases, with 17 bases between.

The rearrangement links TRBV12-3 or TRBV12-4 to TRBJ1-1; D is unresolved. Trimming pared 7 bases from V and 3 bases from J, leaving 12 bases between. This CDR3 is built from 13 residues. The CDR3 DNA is TGTGCCAGCACCTCATCCCCGGACACTGAAGCTTTCTTT. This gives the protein CASTSSPDTEAFF.

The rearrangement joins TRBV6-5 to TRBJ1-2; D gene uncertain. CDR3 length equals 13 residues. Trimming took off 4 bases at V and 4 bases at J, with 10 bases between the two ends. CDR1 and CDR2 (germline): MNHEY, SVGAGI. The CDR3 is CASSLENTYGYTF. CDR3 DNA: TGTGCCAGCAGTTTGGAGAACACCTATGGCTACACCTTC.

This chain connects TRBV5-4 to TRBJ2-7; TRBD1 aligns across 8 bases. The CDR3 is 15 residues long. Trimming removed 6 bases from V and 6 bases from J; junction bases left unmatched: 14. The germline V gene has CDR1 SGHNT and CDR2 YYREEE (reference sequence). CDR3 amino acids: CASTSRGQGAREQYF. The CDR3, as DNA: TGTGCCAGCACCTCTCGGGGCCAGGGGGCACGCGAGCAGTACTTC.

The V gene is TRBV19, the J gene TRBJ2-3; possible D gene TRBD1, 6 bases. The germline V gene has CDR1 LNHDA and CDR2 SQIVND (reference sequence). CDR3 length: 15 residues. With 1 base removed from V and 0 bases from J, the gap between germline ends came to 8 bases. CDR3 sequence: CASSIGQASTDTQYF. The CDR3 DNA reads TGTGCCAGTAGTATAGGACAGGCGAGCACAGATACGCAGTATTTT.

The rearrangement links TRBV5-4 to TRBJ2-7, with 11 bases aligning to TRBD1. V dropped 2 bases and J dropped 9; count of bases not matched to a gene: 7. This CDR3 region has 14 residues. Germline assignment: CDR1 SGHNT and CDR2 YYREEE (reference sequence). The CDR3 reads CASSFPGQGVGQYF. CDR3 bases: TGTGCCAGCAGCTTTCCGGGACAGGGGGTCGGGCAGTACTTC.

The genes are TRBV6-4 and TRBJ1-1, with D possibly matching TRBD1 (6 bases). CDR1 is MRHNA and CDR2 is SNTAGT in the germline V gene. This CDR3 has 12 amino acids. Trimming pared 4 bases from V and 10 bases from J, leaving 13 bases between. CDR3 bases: TGTGCCAGCAGTGGACAGGCTGGAGTAGCTTTCTTT. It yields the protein CASSGQAGVAFF.

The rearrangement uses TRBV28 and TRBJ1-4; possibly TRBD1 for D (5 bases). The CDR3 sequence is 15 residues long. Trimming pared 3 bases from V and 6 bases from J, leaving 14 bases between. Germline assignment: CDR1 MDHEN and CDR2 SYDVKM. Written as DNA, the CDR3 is TGTGCCAGCAGTTTTTGGGCGGGGGGAGATGAAAAACTGTTTTTT. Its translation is CASSFWAGGDEKLFF.

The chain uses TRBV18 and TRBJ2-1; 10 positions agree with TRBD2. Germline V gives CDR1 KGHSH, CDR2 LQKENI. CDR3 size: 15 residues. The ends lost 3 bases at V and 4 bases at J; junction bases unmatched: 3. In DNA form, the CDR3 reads TGTGCCAGCTCACCGGGACTAGCGCATTACAATGAGCAGTTCTTC. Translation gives CASSPGLAHYNEQFF. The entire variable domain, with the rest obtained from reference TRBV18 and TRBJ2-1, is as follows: NAGVMQNPRHLVRRRGQEARLRCSPMKGHSHVYWYRQLPEEGLKFMVYLQKENIIDESGMPKERFSAEFPKEGPSILRIQQVVRGDSAAYFCASSPGLAHYNEQFFGPGTRLTVL.

For the CDR3, the DNA is TGTGCCAGCAGCTTAGGGCCGACAGGGTTAGGCTACAATGAGCAGTTCTTC. It codes for CASSLGPTGLGYNEQFF. The chain couples TRBV7-2 to TRBJ2-1, with TRBD1 matching over 7 bases. With 1 base clipped from V and 3 bases from J, the junction kept 9 bases outside the gene matches. Per germline, CDR1 SGHTA and CDR2 FQGNSA. This CDR3 has 17 amino acids.

CDR3 sequence (DNA): TGCGCCAGCGGCCGGGACAGGCTCTACGAGCAGTACTTC. Translation: CASGRDRLYEQYF. V and J are TRBV5-1 and TRBJ2-7; 8 bases align to TRBD1. The V and J ends lost 7 bases and 3 bases, in that order; junction bases with no gene match: 6. The CDR3 sequence is 13 residues long. Germline V gene sequence: CDR1 SGHRS, CDR2 YFSETQ.

The CDR3 DNA reads as TGTGCCAGCAGCGGCGCCGGGACAGGGGGGGTTCGGGAAAAACTGTTTTTT. Its protein is CASSGAGTGGVREKLFF. The rearrangement uses TRBV7-9 and TRBJ1-4, with 11 bases aligning to TRBD1. The length of the CDR3 is 17 residues. The germline V gene has CDR1 SEHNR and CDR2 FQNEAQ (reference sequence). V was clipped by 5 bases and J by 8 bases; unmatched bases: 13.

The CDR3 sequence is CASTRGRNTEAFF. CDR3 nucleotides: TGTGCCAGCACCAGGGGGCGAAACACTGAAGCTTTCTTT. The V and J genes are TRBV11-2 and TRBJ1-1; TRBD1 matches at 8 bases. The CDR3 runs to 13 residues. Germline values: CDR1 SGHAT, CDR2 FQNNGV. After removal of 7 bases from V and 2 bases from J, the junction contained 3 bases not matched to a gene.

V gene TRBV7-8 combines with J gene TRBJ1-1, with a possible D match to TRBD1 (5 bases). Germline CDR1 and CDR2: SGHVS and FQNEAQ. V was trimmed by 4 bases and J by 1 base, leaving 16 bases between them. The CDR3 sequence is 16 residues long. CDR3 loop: CASSWTAGLGNTEAFF. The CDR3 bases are TGTGCCAGCAGCTGGACCGCAGGGTTAGGGAACACTGAAGCTTTCTTT.

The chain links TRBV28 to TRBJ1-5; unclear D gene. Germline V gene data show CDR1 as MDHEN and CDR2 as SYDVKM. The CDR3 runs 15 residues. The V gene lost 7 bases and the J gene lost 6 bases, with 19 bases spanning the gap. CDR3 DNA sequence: TGTGCCAGCATCGATACCCTGAGAATCGGTCAGCCCCAGCATTTT. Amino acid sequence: CASIDTLRIGQPQHF.

CDR3 in amino acids: CASSAGQGSEEQYF. The CDR3 DNA follows: TGCGCCAGCAGCGCCGGACAGGGGTCGGAAGAGCAGTACTTC. The V gene is TRBV5-1, the J gene TRBJ2-7; 9 positions match TRBD1. The CDR3 covers 14 residues. V shed 4 bases and J 7 bases; nucleotides not matched to a gene: 9. Germline values: CDR1 SGHRS, CDR2 YFSETQ.

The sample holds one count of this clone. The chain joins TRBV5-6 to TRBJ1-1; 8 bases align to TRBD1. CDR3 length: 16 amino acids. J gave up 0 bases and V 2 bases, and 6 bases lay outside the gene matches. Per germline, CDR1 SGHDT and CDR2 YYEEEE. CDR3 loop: CASSLQGVLVNTEAFF. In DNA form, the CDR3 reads TGTGCCAGCAGCTTACAGGGGGTGTTAGTGAACACTGAAGCTTTCTTT.

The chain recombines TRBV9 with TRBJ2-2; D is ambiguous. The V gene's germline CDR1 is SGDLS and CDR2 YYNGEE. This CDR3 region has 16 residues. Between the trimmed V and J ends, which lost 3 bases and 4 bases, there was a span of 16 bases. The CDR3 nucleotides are TGTGCCAGCAGCGATATTACCGGGTCCTTCACCGGGGAGCTGTTTTTT. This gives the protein CASSDITGSFTGELFF.

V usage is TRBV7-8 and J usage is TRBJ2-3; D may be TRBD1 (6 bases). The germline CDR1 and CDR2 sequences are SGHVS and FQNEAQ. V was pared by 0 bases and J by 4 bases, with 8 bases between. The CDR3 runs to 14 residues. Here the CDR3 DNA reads TGTGCCAGCAGCTTAGCCCCAGGGGCAGATACGCAGTATTTT. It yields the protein CASSLAPGADTQYF.

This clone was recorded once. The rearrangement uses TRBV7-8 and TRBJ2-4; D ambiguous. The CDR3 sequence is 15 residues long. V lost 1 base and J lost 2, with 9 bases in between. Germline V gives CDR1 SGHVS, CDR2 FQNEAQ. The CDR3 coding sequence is TGTGCCAGCAGCTTAGATTCCGGGTCCAAAAACATTCAGTACTTC. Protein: CASSLDSGSKNIQYF.

The CDR3 here is CASSITSGDPKNIQYF. CDR3 sequence (DNA): TGTGCCAGTAGTATCACTAGCGGGGACCCCAAAAACATTCAGTACTTC. The chain is built from TRBV19 and TRBJ2-4; 10 bases map to TRBD2. The CDR3 has 16 residues. V was pared by 3 bases and J by 2 bases, with 4 bases of the junction left unmatched. Germline CDR1 is LNHDA and CDR2 is SQIVND (reference sequence).

The CDR3 DNA reads as TGTGCCAGCAGCGGGTCGGGGAGCTCTGGGGCCAACGTCCTGACTTTC. This encodes CASSGSGSSGANVLTF. The chain recombines TRBV2 with TRBJ2-6; a possible D gene is TRBD2 (5 bases). Germline V lookup: CDR1 SNHLY, CDR2 FYNNEI. The V and J ends lost 6 bases and 0 bases respectively, with 12 bases between them. The CDR3 loop spans 16 amino acids.